This T cell receptor (beta chain) was captured by sequencing in a study of blood T cell repertoires in COVID-19. Study-level background: Spain, Italy and the United States supplied samples that represented acute and convalescent COVID-19.

The CDR3 is 15 residues long. Germline V lookup: CDR1 LNHDA, CDR2 SQIVND (reference sequence). The V gene end was trimmed by 5 bases and the J gene end by 5 bases; junction bases not matched to a gene: 9. Which cohort a participant joined came from the clinical history participants gave. The authors' processing: Counts of nucleated cells, estimated from reference gene primer amplification, were obtained. Sequencing used immunoSEQ multiplex PCR; TCRdb keeps in-frame clones, though not all of them. From that table come the V and J calls and clone size; the DNA was used to work out D and trimming. The sample carries fewer than 350,000 clones, around 85% recorded once.

The TCR originated in a woman between 50 and 59 years old who had recovered from COVID-19. V gene TRBV19 combines with J gene TRBJ2-3; 8 bases map to TRBD2. The sequencing sample was made of PBMCs or T cells enriched from blood (not recorded which). The CDR3, as DNA: TGTGCCAGTAGTGGGACTAGTGATTCAAAAGATACGCAGTATTTT. Protein sequence: CASSGTSDSKDTQYF. The whole variable domain, remainder taken from reference TRBV19 and TRBJ2-3, is DGGITQSPKYLFRKEGQNVTLSCEQNLNHDAMYWYRQDPGQGLRLIYYSQIVNDFQKGDIAEGYSVSREKKESFPLTVTSAQKNPTAFYLCASSGTSDSKDTQYFGPGTRLTVL.